This TCR beta chain appears in the sequencing data of a study of cytotoxic CD8 clonotypes in ibrutinib-treated CLL. Looking at the study overall: Response sampling came at median 12 months of treatment, ranging roughly 6 to 36 months. The sample average was about 280,000 productive templates and roughly 90,000 productive rearrangements. Study-level results: Public clonotypes were seen rarely and were contracted or stable on treatment.

The TCR beta libraries used 2 to 2.5 micrograms of genomic DNA that came from cryopreserved PBMCs. From germline, CDR1 is KGHSH and CDR2 LQKENI. V lost 3 bases and J 5 bases, leaving 13 bases between the germline ends. This CDR3 has 14 amino acids. Repertoires were generated with immunoSEQ multiplex PCR, while TCRdb's copy carries only in-frame clones and drops some. The sample has 85,000 or so clones, around 75% seen once. As concerns this clone: Its antigen is unidentified. The same CDR3 also results from other DNA sequences found in this sample.

This rearrangement joins TRBV18 to TRBJ2-5; no reliable D call. The sample was PBMCs, taken after 12 months of ibrutinib treatment. The clonotype comes from a human donor with chronic lymphocytic leukemia. The CDR3 DNA sequence: TGTGCCAGCTCACCGACGGGTCGCTTGGAGACCCAGTACTTC. Translating it yields CASSPTGRLETQYF.